The present T cell receptor beta chain was sequenced within a study of blood T cell repertoires in COVID-19. Study information: From the United States, Italy and Spain came samples of acute and convalescent COVID-19. T cells, B-cell-depleted T cells, or PBMCs supplied cDNA or gDNA.

This clone has just a few counts. Methods used by the authors: The authors estimated nucleated cell counts from reference gene primer amplification. Profiling relied on immunoSEQ multiplex PCR, and the TCRdb table lists in-frame clones only, not all of them. The V and J calls and clone size were taken over from that table, and D and trimming were inferred from the DNA. The sample holds approximately 24,000 clones; around 90% are singletons and the top ten take around 30%. V lost 6 bases, J lost 6 bases, and 12 bases lay in between. This CDR3 spans 12 amino acids. The clonotype comes from a woman aged 70 to 79 with active COVID-19. The rearrangement links TRBV12-3 or TRBV12-4 to TRBJ2-7, with D possibly TRBD2 on 5 matching bases. Sequenced input: peripheral blood. The CDR3 DNA sequence: TGTGCCAGCAGGGCGGGTTCGGGCGAGCAGTACTTC. This translates into CASRAGSGEQYF.